The 5 T cell receptor beta chains below were found in one sample sequenced in a study of T cell responses to AZD1222 COVID-19 vaccine. Assay: immunoSEQ multiplex PCR; the TCRdb copy retains only in-frame clones and omits some. The sample has about 180,000 clones; approximately 86% are singletons. The sample was peripheral blood, taken on day 0 of AZD1222 vaccination. Receptors were obtained from an adult in good health.

This clone has more than one count but fewer than ten. The gene calls are TRBV2 and TRBJ1-2, with 8 bases aligning to TRBD1. CDR1 is SNHLY and CDR2 is FYNNEI in the germline V gene. The V segment lost 3 bases and the J segment 7 bases; nucleotides outside the gene matches: 13. The CDR3 spans 16 residues. CDR3 in amino acids: CASSEAKGQGSRGYTF. In DNA form, the CDR3 reads TGTGCCAGCAGTGAGGCTAAAGGACAGGGCAGTCGTGGCTACACCTTC.

The chain uses TRBV12-3 or TRBV12-4 and TRBJ1-2, with TRBD1 matching over 8 bases. V was pared by 6 bases and J by 7 bases, with 7 bases of the junction left unmatched. CDR3 length equals 13 residues. The CDR3 coding sequence is TGTGCCAGCAGCCTGACAGGGGTGAGTGGCTACACCTTC. Translated, it gives CASSLTGVSGYTF.

This chain links TRBV7-3 with TRBJ2-5, with 8 bases matching TRBD2. Germline V gene data show CDR1 as SGHTA and CDR2 as FQGTGA. V shed 5 bases, J shed 1 base, and the junction held 6 bases outside the gene matches. The CDR3 is 15 amino acids. This CDR3 is CASSPGRGGQETQYF. The CDR3 bases are TGTGCCAGCAGCCCCGGGAGGGGGGGCCAAGAGACCCAGTACTTC.

The V and J genes are TRBV30 and TRBJ1-3; perhaps TRBD1 as D (5 bases). Trimming stripped 6 bases from V and 0 bases from J, with 15 bases between. The CDR3 spans 15 residues. The germline V gene has CDR1 GTSNPN and CDR2 SVGIG (reference sequence). DNA for the CDR3: TGTGCCTGCACTAGACAGCTCCTCTCTGGAAACACCATATATTTT. This translates into CACTRQLLSGNTIYF.

This chain uses TRBV3-1 (or the pseudogene TRBV3-2) with TRBJ2-4; TRBD2 might be the D (6 bases). The CDR3 sequence is 16 residues long. Trimming removed 1 base from V and 4 bases from J, with 14 bases in between. Germline values: CDR1 LGHDT, CDR2 YNNKEL (reference sequence). The CDR3 region is CASSQAKVAVKNIQYF. The CDR3 DNA reads as TGTGCCAGCAGCCAAGCAAAGGTAGCGGTAAAAAACATTCAGTACTTC.